The 17 T cell receptor beta chains below come from one sample, sequenced in a study of blood T cells in healthy people across ages. The second PCR ran roughly 6 to 11 cycles with a sample-barcoded 5' primer and J-beta primers. TCRdb re-derived calls from the 5' RACE reads in MiXCR, one entry per CDR3 protein. This sample has 650,000 to 1,000,000 distinct CDR3 sequences; approximately 35% occur once, and the top ten carry around 13%. Sample: blood. Receptor source: a man younger than 35 in good health.

The chain is built from TRBV28 and TRBJ2-2; unclear D gene. Germline values: CDR1 MDHEN, CDR2 SYDVKM. Trimming cost V 0 bases and J 2 bases, with 10 bases left between them. The CDR3 is 16 residues long. The DNA of the CDR3 is TGTGCCAGCAGTTTATGGGGGTCCCGCAACACCGGGGAGCTGTTTTTT. Its protein product is CASSLWGSRNTGELFF.

This clonotype came up a few times. V and J are TRBV12-3 or TRBV12-4 and TRBJ2-5; D ambiguous. The CDR3 consists of 15 residues. V lost 6 bases to trimming and J lost 5 bases, with 19 bases between them. CDR3 coding DNA: TGTGCCAGCAGCTTTGCAAGGAGACCCGGGGAGACCCAGTACTTC. Translating it yields CASSFARRPGETQYF.

The V call is TRBV7-2, the J call TRBJ1-2; 7 nucleotides line up with TRBD1. Per the germline V gene, CDR1 is SGHTA and CDR2 is FQGNSA. Trimming removed 5 bases from V and 4 bases from J; junction bases left unmatched: 4. The CDR3 consists of 13 residues. The CDR3 DNA reads TGTGCCAGCAGCGTACAGGGGTGCTATGGCTACACCTTC. Its translation is CASSVQGCYGYTF.

This clonotype has a handful of counts. The chain is built from TRBV20-1 and TRBJ1-5; 10 bases are shared with TRBD1. CDR3 length: 15 residues. V shed 6 bases, J shed 3 bases, and the junction held 8 bases outside the gene matches. Germline CDR1 is DFQATT and CDR2 is SNEGSKA (reference sequence). The CDR3 loop is CSAPDRGITNQPQHF. The CDR3 coding sequence is TGCAGTGCCCCGGACAGGGGGATAACCAATCAGCCCCAGCATTTT.

The chain uses TRBV4-3 and TRBJ2-3; 7 bases agree with TRBD1. V lost 2 bases to trimming and J lost 2 bases; unmatched junction nucleotides: 4. The CDR3 loop spans 15 amino acids. Germline loops: CDR1 LGHNA, CDR2 YSLEER. The CDR3 region has the DNA TGCGCCAGCAGCCAACGGACAGGTGTCACAGATACGCAGTATTTT. Its protein is CASSQRTGVTDTQYF.

This clonotype occurred a few times. The CDR3 loop reads CASSHQGLVDEQFF. CDR3 coding DNA: TGTGCCAGCAGCCATCAGGGACTAGTAGATGAGCAGTTCTTC. This chain links TRBV14 with TRBJ2-1; TRBD2 aligns across 8 bases. The V and J ends lost 3 bases and 8 bases, in that order; junction bases with no gene match: 6. Per the germline V gene, CDR1 is SGHDN and CDR2 is FVKESK. The CDR3 covers 14 residues.

The chain is built from TRBV6-4 and TRBJ2-1, with 7 bases that match TRBD1. The J segment lost 8 bases and the V segment lost 1 base, leaving 8 bases of the junction unmatched. Germline CDR1 MRHNA, CDR2 SNTAGT. The CDR3 spans 15 residues. CDR3 sequence: CASSDLATGADEQFF. DNA for the CDR3: TGTGCCAGCAGTGACTTGGCTACAGGGGCCGATGAGCAGTTCTTC.

About this clonotype: This may be a read error: a much more frequent sequence differs by one nucleotide. The gene calls are TRBV9 and TRBJ1-2; TRBD1 matches 7 bases. CDR1 and CDR2 from the germline V gene are SGDLS and YYNGEE. The V and J ends lost 0 bases and 4 bases, in that order; junction bases with no gene match: 3. The CDR3 runs 14 residues. The chain's CDR3 is CASSVEDRVYGYTF. CDR3 bases: TGTGCCAGCAGCGTAGAAGACAGGGTCTATGGCTACACCTTC.

The chain recombines TRBV20-1 with TRBJ2-5; TRBD1 aligns across 9 bases. The CDR3 totals 14 residues. V was clipped by 6 bases and J by 5 bases; unmatched bases: 10. Germline V gene lookup returns CDR1 DFQATT and CDR2 SNEGSKA (reference sequence). The chain's CDR3 is CSADNRGPTETQYF. DNA for the CDR3: TGCAGTGCGGATAACAGGGGGCCAACGGAGACCCAGTACTTC.

This clonotype occurred a few times. The chain links TRBV16 to TRBJ1-2, with 7 bases fitting TRBD1. CDR3 length: 15 residues. Trimming at V came to 0 bases and at J to 5 bases, leaving 6 bases not matched to a gene. Germline V gene lookup returns CDR1 KGHSY and CDR2 FQNENV. In DNA, the CDR3 is TGTGCCAGCAGCCAATCGATTGTACAGGGGTATGGCTACACCTTC. This codes for CASSQSIVQGYGYTF.

This clonotype was observed a handful of times. The V call is TRBV10-3, the J call TRBJ2-3, with D perhaps matching TRBD1 or TRBD2 (6 bases each). Trimming shortened V by 10 bases and J by 4 bases, and 15 bases separated the two germline ends. Per germline, CDR1 ENHRY and CDR2 SYGVKD. This CDR3 is 13 amino acids long. The CDR3 sequence is CATGAQGSDTQYF. As DNA, the CDR3 is TGTGCCACGGGGGCCCAGGGATCAGATACGCAGTATTTT.

The V and J genes are TRBV12-3 or TRBV12-4 and TRBJ2-7; weak D call: TRBD1 (6 bases). Trimming took 6 bases from V and 7 from J, leaving 19 bases between them. This CDR3 comprises 14 residues. This CDR3 is CASRSKGDNNEQYF. As DNA, the CDR3 is TGTGCCAGCAGGTCTAAGGGGGACAACAATGAGCAGTACTTC.

Ten or more counts support this clonotype. The chain combines TRBV12-3 or TRBV12-4 with TRBJ2-1; TRBD1 matches at 9 bases. V lost 4 bases to trimming and J lost 7 bases; unmatched junction nucleotides: 5. This CDR3 comprises 14 residues. DNA for the CDR3: TGTGCCAGCAGTTCCGGGACAGGGAGGAATGAGCAGTTCTTC. Protein sequence: CASSSGTGRNEQFF.

A single count supports this clonotype. J is TRBJ1-5 and V is TRBV10-3; D remains unclear. Germline CDR1 reads ENHRY; CDR2 reads SYGVKD. The CDR3 is 14 amino acids. V was pared by 6 bases and J by 3 bases, with 12 bases between. Written as DNA, the CDR3 is TGTGCCATCAGAAAGGACGGACTCAATCAGCCCCAGCATTTT. It yields the protein CAIRKDGLNQPQHF.

This chain joins TRBV5-1 and TRBJ2-5, with a tentative D call TRBD1 (5 bases). In germline, CDR1 is SGHRS, CDR2 YFSETQ. Between the trimmed V and J ends, which lost 4 bases and 2 bases, there was a span of 12 bases. The length of the CDR3 is 14 residues. In DNA form, the CDR3 reads TGCGCCAGCAGCCTGACAGCCAGTCAAGAGACCCAGTACTTC. It yields the protein CASSLTASQETQYF.

This sequence joins TRBV6-1 and TRBJ1-2; a weak D match, TRBD1 (6 bases). This CDR3 is 12 amino acids long. CDR1 is MNHNS, CDR2 SASEGT, per germline. V was trimmed by 6 bases and J by 8 bases, leaving 13 bases between them. Here the CDR3 DNA reads TGTGCCAGCAGGTCGGGAGGGGGAGGCTACACCTTC. This gives the protein CASRSGGGGYTF.

At least ten counts were recorded for this clonotype. V usage is TRBV4-3 and J usage is TRBJ1-2, with D perhaps matching TRBD1 (6 bases). V lost 0 bases and J lost 8, with 10 bases in between. The CDR3 has 13 residues. CDR1 is LGHNA and CDR2 is YSLEER in the germline V gene. The chain's CDR3 is CASSQDGQGGYTF. The CDR3 DNA is TGCGCCAGCAGCCAAGATGGGCAGGGGGGCTACACCTTC.